This T cell receptor (beta chain) is drawn from a study of OX40 agonist ivuxolimab in advanced cancers. Whole-study context: Eligibility rules accepted prior anti-PD-1, anti-PD-L1 or anti-CTLA-4 therapy, and over 35% had some. Study-level findings and limits: Within 6 weeks, CD4+ and CD8+ blood T cells expanded clonally at 0.1 to 3.0 mg/kg.

TCRdb's table, derived via immunoSEQ multiplex PCR, lists solely in-frame clones and lacks some. In the table there are about 73,000 clones, approximately 90% of which are singletons. Remarks on this clone: Its antigen is unknown.

Deletions cut 5 bases from V and 11 bases from J, with 18 bases between. The CDR3 totals 13 residues. CDR1 WSHSY and CDR2 SAAADI come from the germline V gene. Sample: CD4+ or CD8+ T cells sorted from blood, taken in a trial of the OX40 agonist ivuxolimab. This receptor was taken from an adult with an advanced solid tumor such as melanoma, head and neck, liver or kidney cancer. The chain joins TRBV10-2 to TRBJ2-5, with D perhaps TRBD2 (5 bases). CDR3 nucleotides: TGCGCCAGCAGTACCGGGATTGCCAGTGTGCAGTACTTC. Its translation is CASSTGIASVQYF.